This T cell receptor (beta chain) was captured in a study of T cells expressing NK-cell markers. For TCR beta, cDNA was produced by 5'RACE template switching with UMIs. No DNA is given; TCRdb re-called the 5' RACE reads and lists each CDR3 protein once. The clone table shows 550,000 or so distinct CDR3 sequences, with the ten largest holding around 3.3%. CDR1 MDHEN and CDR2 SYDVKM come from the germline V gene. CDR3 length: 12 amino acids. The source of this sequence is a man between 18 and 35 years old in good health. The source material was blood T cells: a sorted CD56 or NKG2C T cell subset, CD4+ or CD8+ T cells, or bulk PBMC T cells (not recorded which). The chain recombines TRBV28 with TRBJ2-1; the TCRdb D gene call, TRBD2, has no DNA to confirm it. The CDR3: CASSLAGGQQFF.